A selection of T cell receptor beta chains follows, all from one sample in a study of blood T cell repertoires in COVID-19. Data came from immunoSEQ multiplex PCR; TCRdb stores just in-frame clones and leaves some out. The data hold 150,000 or so clones, with just over 85% observed a single time. Specimen: peripheral blood. The receptors stem from a woman aged 60-70 years with acute or convalescent COVID-19. The CDR3 runs from the conserved cysteine through the conserved F or W. The D gene is left open where the match is weak. Where a row states a size, it is once, few, many or the class of an expanded clone; other rows omit it.

clone_size	j_call	v_call	d_call	cdr3_aa	cdr3_nt
NA	TRBJ2-1	TRBV29-1	NA	CSVASSSYNEQFF	TGCAGCGTTGCGTCCAGCTCCTACAATGAGCAGTTCTTC
few	TRBJ1-1	TRBV5-8	TRBD1	CASSFRDRGAFF	TGTGCCAGCAGCTTCCGGGACAGGGGGGCTTTCTTT
NA	TRBJ2-1	TRBV11-2	NA	CASSLGKSGSYNEQFF	TGTGCCAGCAGCTTAGGGAAGAGCGGGTCCTACAATGAGCAGTTCTTC
NA	TRBJ1-1	TRBV28	TRBD1	CASSFRQGAFTEAFF	TGTGCCAGCAGTTTTAGGCAGGGGGCGTTCACTGAAGCTTTCTTT
NA	TRBJ1-3	TRBV7-3	NA	CASSSGVSGNTIYF	TGTGCCAGCAGCTCGGGTGTCTCTGGAAACACCATATATTTT
NA	TRBJ1-5	TRBV19	NA	CASSNRGNQPQHF	TGTGCCAGTAGTAACAGGGGCAATCAGCCCCAGCATTTT
NA	TRBJ2-3	TRBV5-1	TRBD2	CASSLLASGGLDTQYF	TGCGCCAGCAGCTTGTTGGCTAGCGGGGGTCTCGATACGCAGTATTTT
NA	TRBJ1-2	TRBV5-1	TRBD1	CASSSSVYTGGTRGGYTF	TGCGCCAGCAGCTCTTCTGTCTACACAGGGGGAACCCGTGGGGGCTACACCTTC
NA	TRBJ1-2	TRBV7-2	TRBD1	CASSLGDRGTGYTF	TGTGCCAGCAGCTTAGGAGACAGGGGGACAGGATACACCTTC
NA	TRBJ2-3	TRBV29-1	NA	CSVEFQGTDTQYF	TGCAGCGTTGAGTTTCAGGGCACAGATACGCAGTATTTT
NA	TRBJ1-5	TRBV28	NA	CATLGRGSGWQPQHF	TGTGCCACCCTGGGAAGGGGCTCCGGGTGGCAGCCCCAGCATTTT
once	TRBJ2-6	TRBV7-3	NA	CASSQNRRGTGANVLTF	TGTGCCAGCAGTCAAAATCGGAGGGGTACTGGGGCCAACGTCCTGACTTTC
NA	TRBJ2-7	TRBV28	TRBD1	CASKPGQGRGEQYF	TGTGCCAGCAAACCGGGACAGGGTCGGGGCGAGCAGTACTTC
once	TRBJ2-5	TRBV18	NA	CASSPGLGFQETQYF	TGTGCCAGCTCACCGGGGCTCGGGTTTCAAGAGACCCAGTACTTC
NA	TRBJ1-5	TRBV6-2/TRBV6-3	TRBD1	CASSYEPRQGGYNQPQHF	TGTGCCAGCAGTTACGAACCCCGACAGGGGGGATACAATCAGCCCCAGCATTTT
once	TRBJ2-3	TRBV4-3	TRBD2	CASSQELAGDTQYF	TGCGCCAGCAGCCAAGAACTAGCGGGGGATACGCAGTATTTT
NA	TRBJ2-1	TRBV25-1	TRBD1	CASTGNTGGAFNEQFF	TGTGCCAGCACCGGAAATACAGGGGGAGCCTTCAATGAGCAGTTCTTC
NA	TRBJ1-1	TRBV29-1	NA	CSVEKRATEAFF	TGCAGCGTTGAAAAGAGAGCCACTGAAGCTTTCTTT
NA	TRBJ2-1	TRBV9	TRBD1	CASSGRQGSYNEQFF	TGTGCCAGCAGCGGACGACAGGGTTCCTACAATGAGCAGTTCTTC
NA	TRBJ1-2	TRBV18	NA	CASSPTGTLDYGYTF	TGTGCCAGCTCACCAACAGGGACGTTGGACTATGGCTACACCTTC
NA	TRBJ1-5	TRBV10-3	NA	CAISETGREVGQPQHF	TGTGCCATCAGTGAGACAGGGCGAGAAGTCGGTCAGCCCCAGCATTTT
NA	TRBJ2-7	TRBV2	NA	CASNFFGGTYEQYF	TGTGCCAGCAACTTTTTTGGCGGGACCTACGAGCAGTACTTC
once	TRBJ2-1	TRBV28	TRBD2	CASSLTTSGGYNEQFF	TGTGCCAGCAGTTTAACGACTAGCGGGGGCTACAATGAGCAGTTCTTC
NA	TRBJ2-2	TRBV9	TRBD2	CASSVAFGRADTGELFF	TGTGCCAGCAGCGTAGCGTTCGGGAGGGCGGACACCGGGGAGCTGTTTTTT
NA	TRBJ1-6	TRBV9	TRBD1	CASSGLLTGANSPLHF	TGTGCCAGCAGCGGCCTTCTAACAGGGGCAAATTCACCCCTCCACTTT
NA	TRBJ2-1	TRBV11-1	TRBD2	CASSPGLAVYNEQFF	TGTGCCAGCAGCCCAGGACTAGCCGTTTACAATGAGCAGTTCTTC
NA	TRBJ1-6	TRBV5-1	NA	CASSSGFSDSPLHF	TGCGCCAGCAGTTCGGGTTTTTCGGATTCACCCCTCCACTTT
NA	TRBJ1-4	TRBV6-5	NA	CASSLLEGGEKLFF	TGTGCCAGCAGTCTTTTGGAAGGCGGTGAAAAACTGTTTTTT
NA	TRBJ1-1	TRBV19	NA	CASSTTGNTEAFF	TGTGCCAGTAGTACGACAGGGAACACTGAAGCTTTCTTT
NA	TRBJ2-5	TRBV10-3	TRBD1	CAISARTGEETQYF	TGTGCCATCAGTGCCAGGACAGGGGAAGAGACCCAGTACTTC
NA	TRBJ1-5	TRBV30	NA	CAWTILPRESLGNQPQHF	TGTGCCTGGACCATACTTCCCAGGGAATCCTTGGGCAATCAGCCCCAGCATTTT
NA	TRBJ1-2	TRBV6-2/TRBV6-3	NA	CASSLNRNGGYTF	TGTGCCAGCAGCTTAAACAGGAACGGAGGCTACACCTTC
NA	TRBJ1-6	TRBV9	NA	CASTWADDDSPLHF	TGTGCCAGCACATGGGCAGACGACGATTCACCCCTCCACTTT
once	TRBJ1-2	TRBV3-1/TRBV3-2	NA	CASSQVAGYGYTF	TGTGCCAGCAGCCAAGTCGCGGGCTATGGCTACACCTTC
NA	TRBJ2-2	TRBV14	NA	CASSESRGELFF	TGTGCCAGCAGCGAGAGCAGGGGGGAGCTGTTTTTT
few	TRBJ1-2	TRBV6-1	TRBD1	CASSETPGGVYGYTF	TGTGCCAGCAGTGAAACACCAGGGGGCGTCTATGGCTACACCTTC
NA	TRBJ2-1	TRBV6-2/TRBV6-3	TRBD1	CASSYKIPSDRGNEQFF	TGTGCCAGCAGTTACAAGATCCCCTCCGACAGGGGCAATGAGCAGTTCTTC
NA	TRBJ2-7	TRBV24-1	NA	CATSGAHSYEQYF	TGTGCCACCTCTGGGGCGCACTCCTACGAGCAGTACTTC
NA	TRBJ2-1	TRBV7-2	TRBD2	CASSPTPSGYYNEQFF	TGTGCCAGCAGCCCTACCCCTAGCGGGTATTACAATGAGCAGTTCTTC